This entry concerns a single T cell receptor beta chain. This table comes from immunoSEQ multiplex PCR, and its TCRdb copy is limited to in-frame clones, with some not included. Among over 95,000 clones listed, roughly half were seen once. This record belongs to a study of shared clonotypes between healthy human individuals. The germline V and J ends were trimmed by 3 bases and 1 base, with 7 bases remaining between them. The CDR3 is 12 residues long. Germline V lookup: CDR1 GTSNPN, CDR2 SVGIG (reference sequence). In unsorted samples, genomic DNA was obtained using tens of millions of PBMCs. Sequenced: PBMCs. This clonotype originated in a woman aged 40 to 55 in good health. Some clones in this sample may be carry-over from other donors' samples. The chain employs TRBV30 and TRBJ2-7, with no clear D. The CDR3 spells CAWSPQSYEQYF. The CDR3 DNA is TGTGCCTGGAGCCCTCAATCCTACGAGCAGTACTTC.